Sequencing of this T cell receptor (beta chain) was carried out in a study of brain metastases from non-small cell lung cancer. Data came from immunoSEQ multiplex PCR; TCRdb stores just in-frame clones and leaves some out. This sample yields some 2,100 clones, of which about 89% are seen a single time; over 3% belongs to the top ten. General study results and limits: In about 60% of brain metastases, T-cell clones were expanded compared with matched primary tumors. Fewer infiltrating T cells were found in brain metastases than primaries. Metastases had sparse T cells but largely shared repertoires with primaries.

Details on this clone: Its antigen is as yet unknown.

Trimming took 2 bases from V and 3 from J, leaving 12 bases between them. This CDR3 has 15 amino acids. The germline V gene encodes CDR1 SGHTA and CDR2 FQGTGA. The J gene is TRBJ2-3, the V gene TRBV7-3; TRBD2 might be the D (6 bases). The TCR sequence derives from a donor aged 40 or over with non-small cell lung cancer. The sample taken for sequencing was primary lung tumor tissue. The CDR3 here is CASSLGFGGTDTQYF. As DNA, the CDR3 is TGTGCCAGCAGCTTAGGATTTGGGGGGACAGATACGCAGTATTTT. Full variable domain (outside the CDR3, taken from reference TRBV7-3 and TRBJ2-3): GAGVSQTPSNKVTEKGKYVELRCDPISGHTALYWYRQSLGQGPEFLIYFQGTGAADDSGLPNDRFFAVRPEGSVSTLKIQRTERGDSAVYLCASSLGFGGTDTQYFGPGTRLTVL.